This TCR beta chain was recorded in a study of shared clonotypes between healthy human individuals. The CDR3 has 14 amino acids. Germline V gene lookup returns CDR1 SGHVS and CDR2 FQNEAQ. V lost 5 bases and J 7 bases, leaving 14 bases between the germline ends. Terminally differentiated effector memory CD45RA+ cells were excluded from the naive CD8 cells, which were CD45RO-negative and positively selected for CCR7. Sequencing used immunoSEQ multiplex PCR; TCRdb keeps in-frame clones, though not all of them. There are about 700,000 clones in the sample; roughly nine tenths occur only once, and 24% lies in the top ten.

The receptor was isolated from a man aged 30 to 39 in good health. The sequenced material came from naive CD8+ T cells sorted from blood. The chain has TRBV7-8 and TRBJ2-2; D is unclear. CDR3 sequence reads: CASSHRVSVGELFF. CDR3 in DNA: TGTGCCAGCAGCCACCGAGTTAGTGTCGGGGAGCTGTTTTTT.